This TCR beta chain came from a study of vaccination and CD4 T cells after COVID-19. At the level of the study: Four females and six males made up the convalescents, with two Hispanic. Overlapping SARS-CoV-2, HCoV-NL63, HCoV-OC43 and HCoV-229E spike peptides were used to stimulate cells. Whole-study findings and limits: Looking at convalescent patients, 304 of their 307 vaccine-specific clones were spike mono-reactive. In median terms, SARS-CoV-2-reactive clonotypes went from about 20 to 38, a nonsignificant rise.

The study sequenced cultured CD4+ T cell DNA using the Oncomine TCR Beta short-read assay. TCRdb re-called the PCR reads with MiXCR, one entry per CDR3 protein. The sample contains some 7,400 distinct CDR3 sequences, 37% of which appear only once. As to treatment: roughly 10-day PBMC culture with coronavirus spike peptide pools or control peptides (ViraFEST assay). The unexposed donor provided CD4+ T cells, which were taken before the COVID-19 pandemic (2011-2018). This CDR3 contains 14 residues. Germline CDR1 is ENHRY and CDR2 is SYGVKD. The ends were cut back, 10 bases at V and 0 bases at J, with 12 bases in the middle. Regarding this clonotype: Its antigen is as yet unknown.

The sequence was collected from a human donor in good health. Sequencing was performed on CD4+ T cells from blood, cultured in vitro. The chain joins TRBV10-3 to TRBJ2-2; D is perhaps TRBD1 or TRBD2 (5 bases each). The CDR3 DNA reads as TGTGCCACCGGGACGTCTACGAACACCGGGGAGCTGTTTTTT. This gives the protein CATGTSTNTGELFF.